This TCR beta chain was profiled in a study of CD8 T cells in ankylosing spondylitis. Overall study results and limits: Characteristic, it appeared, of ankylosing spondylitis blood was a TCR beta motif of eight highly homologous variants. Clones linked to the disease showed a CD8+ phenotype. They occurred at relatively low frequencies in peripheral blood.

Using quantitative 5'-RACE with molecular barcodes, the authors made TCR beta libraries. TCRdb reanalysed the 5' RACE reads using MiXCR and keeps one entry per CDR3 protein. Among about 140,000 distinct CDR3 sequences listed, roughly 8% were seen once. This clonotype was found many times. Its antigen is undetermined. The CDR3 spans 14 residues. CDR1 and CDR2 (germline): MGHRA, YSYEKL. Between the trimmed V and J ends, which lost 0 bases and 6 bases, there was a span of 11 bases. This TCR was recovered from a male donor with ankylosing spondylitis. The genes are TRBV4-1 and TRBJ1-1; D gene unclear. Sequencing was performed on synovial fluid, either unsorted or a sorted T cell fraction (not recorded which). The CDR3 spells CASSQDPGGAEAFF. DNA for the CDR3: TGCGCCAGCAGCCAAGATCCTGGCGGTGCTGAAGCTTTCTTT.